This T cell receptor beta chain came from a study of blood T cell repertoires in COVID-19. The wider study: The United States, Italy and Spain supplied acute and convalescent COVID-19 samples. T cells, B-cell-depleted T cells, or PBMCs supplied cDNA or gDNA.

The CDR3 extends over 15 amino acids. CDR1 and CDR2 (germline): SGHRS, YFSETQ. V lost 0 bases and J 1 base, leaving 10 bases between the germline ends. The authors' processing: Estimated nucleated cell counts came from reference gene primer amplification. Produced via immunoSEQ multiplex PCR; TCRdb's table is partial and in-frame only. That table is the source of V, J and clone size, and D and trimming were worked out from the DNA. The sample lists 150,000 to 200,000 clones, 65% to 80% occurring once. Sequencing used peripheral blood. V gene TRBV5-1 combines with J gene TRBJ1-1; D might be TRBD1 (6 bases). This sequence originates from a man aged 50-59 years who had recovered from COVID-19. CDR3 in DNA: TGCGCCAGCAGCTTGGCGGGGGGCGGGAACACTGAAGCTTTCTTT. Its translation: CASSLAGGGNTEAFF.